This record covers a single TCR beta chain. Its antigen is undetermined. Germline is not matched at one junction end, which may reflect a read error. Treatment given: treatment-naive control, cytoreductive nephrectomy. Control samples are tumors resected by cytoreductive nephrectomy without prior radiation. This record comes from a study of radiation and T cells in renal cell carcinoma. The study's findings and limits: Irradiated tumors held more dominant CDR3 motifs than control tumors.

Clones were sequenced by immunoSEQ multiplex PCR, and TCRdb holds only the in-frame ones, with some missing. Altogether about 18,000 clones are present, about 55% being singletons, with the ten largest covering roughly a third. This CDR3 spans 13 amino acids. The germline V gene encodes CDR1 SGHNT and CDR2 YYREEE (reference sequence). The sample consisted of tumor tissue, taken from a patient whose treatment was nephrectomy without radiotherapy. The origin of this receptor is a man aged 45-65 years with renal cell carcinoma. The chain recombines TRBV5-4 with TRBJ1-1, with D uncertain. The CDR3 region has the DNA TGCGCCAGCAGCGACATAGATGGACCTGAAGCTTTCTTT. As protein: CASSDIDGPEAFF. The full variable domain, completed using reference TRBV5-4 and TRBJ1-1, is ETGVTQSPTHLIKTRGQQVTLRCSSQSGHNTVSWYQQALGQGPQFIFQYYREEENGRGNFPPRFSGLQFPNYSSELNVNALELDDSALYLCASSDIDGPEAFFGQGTRLTVV.